These 15 T cell receptor beta chains were sequenced from one sample in a study of cytomegalovirus exposure and HLA in healthy donors. Vbeta (60) and Jbeta (13) primers were used in the PCR. The repertoire was sequenced with immunoSEQ multiplex PCR; TCRdb's copy has only in-frame clones and lacks some. The repertoire holds approximately 90,000 clones, 85% seen once, with nearly 7.5% in the top ten. The specimen was PBMCs. The source of these receptors is a man between 35 and 55 years old in good health and CMV-seropositive.

In regard to this clone: The germline gene is not matched at one end of the junction; a read error may be the cause. This rearrangement joins TRBV5-1 to TRBJ2-5; TRBD1 agrees at 7 bases. This CDR3 is built from 14 residues. Germline CDR1 SGHRS, CDR2 YFSETQ. In nucleotides, the CDR3 is TGCGCCAGCAGCCCCGGGGACAGACAAGGGACCCAGTACTTC. Its protein is CASSPGDRQGTQYF.

This sequence joins TRBV5-1 and TRBJ1-5; 11 positions match TRBD1. Losses at the gene ends were 0 bases for V and 6 bases for J; bases not matched to a gene: 2. CDR1 SGHRS and CDR2 YFSETQ come from the germline V gene. The CDR3 has 15 amino acids. CDR3 loop: CASSLGGTGGQPQHF. The CDR3 DNA sequence: TGCGCCAGCAGCTTGGGGGGGACAGGGGGTCAGCCCCAGCATTTT.

The V and J genes are TRBV19 and TRBJ2-5, with TRBD1 identical over 11 bases. The tail of the sequence fits TRBJ2-7 better, so the J call may be wrong. The CDR3 has 14 amino acids. Germline values: CDR1 LNHDA, CDR2 SQIVND (reference sequence). In nucleotides, the CDR3 is TGTGCCAGTAGTACTTGGACAGGGGGCTTCGAGCAGTACTTC. Translated, it gives CASSTWTGGFEQYF.

The chain employs TRBV12-5 and TRBJ2-3; tentatively, D is TRBD1 (6 bases). CDR3 length: 16 residues. In germline, CDR1 is LGHNT, CDR2 FRNRAP. The V gene lost 1 base and the J gene lost 0 bases, with 11 bases spanning the gap. This chain's CDR3 is CASGLGRGMSTDTQYF. In nucleotides, the CDR3 is TGTGCTAGTGGTTTGGGTAGGGGGATGAGCACAGATACGCAGTATTTT.

The chain joins TRBV6-1 to TRBJ2-7; D might be TRBD2 (7 bases). The CDR3 consists of 14 residues. V shed 2 bases and J shed 6 bases, with 14 bases lying between them. Germline CDR1 MNHNS, CDR2 SASEGT. The CDR3 DNA reads as TGTGCCAGCAGTGAAATGCGGGGGCGAAGCGAGCAGTACTTC. Protein: CASSEMRGRSEQYF.

This rearrangement joins TRBV19 to TRBJ1-1, with 7 bases lining up with TRBD1. V gave up 5 bases and J gave up 4 bases; unmatched junction bases: 4. CDR1 is LNHDA, CDR2 SQIVND, per germline (reference sequence). This CDR3 region has 13 residues. The CDR3 sequence is CASSPTGSTEAFF. The CDR3, as DNA: TGTGCCAGTAGTCCGACAGGGTCCACTGAAGCTTTCTTT.

This rearrangement joins TRBV27 to TRBJ1-1; TRBD1 aligns across 12 bases. V gave up 3 bases and J gave up 4 bases; unmatched junction bases: 9. Germline loops: CDR1 MNHEY, CDR2 SMNVEV (reference sequence). This CDR3 is 17 amino acids long. The CDR3 loop reads CASSFTGTGGLVTEAFF. CDR3 nucleotides: TGTGCCAGCAGTTTTACCGGGACAGGGGGCCTGGTCACTGAAGCTTTCTTT.

V is TRBV5-1 and J is TRBJ1-6; D call uncertain. Germline V gene data show CDR1 as SGHRS and CDR2 as YFSETQ. Trimming pared 0 bases from V and 5 bases from J, leaving 12 bases between. The CDR3 has 16 amino acids. This chain's CDR3 is CASSLASTPNNSPLHF. DNA of the CDR3: TGCGCCAGCAGCTTGGCCTCCACACCCAATAATTCACCCCTCCACTTT. Complete variable domain (other parts from reference TRBV5-1 and TRBJ1-6): KAGVTQTPRYLIKTRGQQVTLSCSPISGHRSVSWYQQTPGQGLQFLFEYFSETQRNKGNFPGRFSGRQFSNSRSEMNVSTLELGDSALYLCASSLASTPNNSPLHFGNGTRLTVT.

The genes are TRBV18 and TRBJ2-1, with 14 bases identical to TRBD2. Losses at the gene ends were 3 bases for V and 7 bases for J; bases not matched to a gene: 8. Germline V gives CDR1 KGHSH, CDR2 LQKENI. The CDR3 is made up of 17 amino acids. CDR3 sequence (DNA): TGTGCCAGCTCACCTACGGGGACTAGCGGGAGTTGGAATGAGCAGTTCTTC. This sequence encodes CASSPTGTSGSWNEQFF.

The J gene is TRBJ2-3, the V gene TRBV5-1, with 9 positions matching TRBD2. V gave up 3 bases and J gave up 9 bases; unmatched junction bases: 5. Germline V gene lookup returns CDR1 SGHRS and CDR2 YFSETQ. CDR3 length: 13 residues. CDR3 in amino acids: CASSSLAGETQYF. The CDR3 nucleotides read TGCGCCAGCAGCTCCTTAGCGGGAGAGACGCAGTATTTT.

The chain has TRBV6-5 and TRBJ1-1; D is unclear. The germline V gene has CDR1 MNHEY and CDR2 SVGAGI. The CDR3 length is 14 residues. V lost 6 bases and J 4 bases, leaving 15 bases between the germline ends. The CDR3 sequence is CASRNTDTSTEAFF. The CDR3, as DNA: TGTGCCAGCAGAAACACCGACACTTCCACTGAAGCTTTCTTT.

This clone is a singleton in its sample. The V gene is TRBV5-1, the J gene TRBJ2-3; D is possibly TRBD1 (5 bases). The CDR3 length is 14 residues. Germline CDR1 reads SGHRS; CDR2 reads YFSETQ. The V end lost 0 bases, the J end lost 3 bases, and 8 bases lay between the germline ends. The CDR3 region has the DNA TGCGCCAGCAGCTTGGACAGGCTTACAGATACGCAGTATTTT. Translation: CASSLDRLTDTQYF. The full variable domain, rest sourced from reference TRBV5-1 and TRBJ2-3, is KAGVTQTPRYLIKTRGQQVTLSCSPISGHRSVSWYQQTPGQGLQFLFEYFSETQRNKGNFPGRFSGRQFSNSRSEMNVSTLELGDSALYLCASSLDRLTDTQYFGPGTRLTVL.

The genes are TRBV29-1 and TRBJ2-1; the match to TRBD2 covers 12 bases. The CDR3 is made up of 12 amino acids. CDR1 is SQVTM, CDR2 ANQGSEA, per germline. Trimming took 7 bases from V and 10 from J; bases not matched to a gene: 5. CDR3 amino acids: CSAGLAGNEQFF. The CDR3 region has the DNA TGCAGCGCCGGACTAGCGGGAAACGAGCAGTTCTTC.

The CDR3 bases are TGTGCCAGCAGCCTACAACGGACAGGGAGAACCGGGGAGCTGTTTTTT. Amino acids: CASSLQRTGRTGELFF. The chain links TRBV11-3 to TRBJ2-2, with TRBD1 identical over 8 bases. V shed 5 bases and J 5 bases; nucleotides not matched to a gene: 10. Germline lookup yields CDR1 SGHNT and CDR2 YENEEA. The CDR3 totals 16 residues.

The chain employs TRBV27 and TRBJ2-1; TRBD2 agrees at 9 bases. V lost 5 bases, J lost 0 bases, and 17 bases stayed unmatched. Germline V gene data show CDR1 as MNHEY and CDR2 as SMNVEV (reference sequence). The CDR3 runs to 20 residues. CDR3 loop: CASSPHDLGLAGDSYNEQFF. CDR3 sequence (DNA): TGTGCCAGCAGTCCCCACGATTTGGGGTTAGCGGGGGACTCCTACAATGAGCAGTTCTTC.